This T cell receptor (beta chain) appears in the sequencing data of a study of cytomegalovirus exposure and HLA in healthy donors (dated by TCRdb to 2016 to 2017). Study-level background: In an earlier analysis of about 560 of the donors, 250 to 300 Gb of sequence data and 90 million to 130 million unique TCR beta sequences from 180 million or so T cells were reported. An early release covering 500 to 750 HLA-typed donors comprised roughly 300 gigabases of sequencing data and around 80 million unique TCR sequences. Of the roughly 420 genotyped donors, less than 85% were placed in the genetic ancestry cluster associated with self-reported Caucasian donors. The study aimed to test whether signatures of past pathogen exposure could be identified by cataloging public T cell receptors. The study used immunosequencing to profile the T cell repertoires of 666 subjects and linked those repertoires to cytomegalovirus serostatus. In addition to the first cohort of approximately 670 subjects, a separate validation cohort of 130 or so different subjects was used. To predict cytomegalovirus infection status, the study brought together high-throughput TCR immunosequencing, statistical association of individual TCRs with disease status, and machine learning. A later analysis re-analyzed previously published TCR beta repertoires from 666 donors and added high-resolution HLA genotyping to study TCR occurrence patterns. The later analysis used no new phenotypic data to find candidate immune exposures, relying instead on TCR beta sequences and their occurrence across donors. In an earlier analysis of a few hundred of the donors, high-throughput TCR beta sequencing was used to judge whether each TCR beta V gene segment behaved as functional or pseudogenic. Donor age, sex, ethnicity and CMV serostatus were compiled together with the repertoire data. In a later genetic analysis, genome-wide SNP genotypes for 398 of the 666 donors were used, and that subset was treated as a discovery cohort. All discovery cohort repertoires had been generated using a single sequencing platform. Class I and class II HLA loci were covered by the typing at four-digit resolution. Typing coverage differed by locus: A, B, C, DRB1 and DQB1 were typed in roughly 629-630 donors, DQA1 in approximately 520, DPA1 in 606, and DPB1 in approximately 450. A handful of DR-DQ haplotypes were treated as single units for association and clustering because of strong linkage in the cohort. Across around 400 genotyped donors of the cohort, an average of approximately 200,000 unique TCR beta nucleotide sequences per donor were sequenced, and around 20% of those sequences were non-productive. Beyond this particular receptor, the publication reports: The presence/absence analyses assumed that sequencing depth was roughly uniform across donors, and that assumption may not be true. A later analysis reported that several top co-occurrence clusters appeared linked to parvovirus B19, influenza, CMV and Epstein-Barr virus. The classifier was reported to diagnose cytomegalovirus status with high specificity and sensitivity in both the original and validation cohorts. This cohort had only TCR beta chains sequenced, and the lack of alpha or paired-chain data limited which features could be detected. Linkage disequilibrium might explain the correlated functional status among segregating V segments, but an unknown experimental factor could not be excluded. For the cohort, immune exposure information was limited to CMV serostatus. It was suggested by the authors that the approach could potentially be generalized to other disease states and immunological phenotypes. While some public TCRs were present in many individuals, most TCR sequences turned up only very rarely across donors. A few of the identified cytomegalovirus-associated TCR beta chains were confirmed in vitro to be specific for cytomegalovirus antigens. Broadly in line with IMGT annotations, most TCR beta V segments showed up in productive rearrangements about 87% or about 30% of the time in an earlier analysis of around 550 of the donors. A total of fewer than 200 TCR beta chains were listed by the study as associated with cytomegalovirus. In a later analysis, TCR association rates were found to vary across HLA loci, with the most associated TCRs seen for DRB1 alleles and the fewest for HLA-C alleles. When HLA alleles, especially DR and DQ, strongly co-occurred, TCR associations were difficult to assign to individual alleles. A further reported finding was that TCR beta sequences accurately predicted the HLA-A and HLA-B alleles for most subjects in the first cohort. A later analysis found that HLA-associated TCR beta chains were more clonally expanded and had lower generation probabilities than equally common non-associated chains. Because HLA typing was unavailable for some donors at each locus, only the typed subset was used in association tests. A later analysis associated about 16,000 TCR beta sequences with specific HLA alleles at a false discovery rate of 0.05. According to a later analysis, most CMV-associated TCR beta chains appeared to be HLA-restricted, and the HLA associations seemed to be driven largely by CMV exposure. Compared with the roughly 710-donor mean, donors in an Asian-associated ancestry cluster had fewer N-insertions in productive TCRs, according to a later genetic analysis. Some IMGT-functional V segments, including TRBV6-2 and TRBV6-3, could not be distinguished by the 87-base-pair reads and were therefore excluded. The earlier analysis of 450 to 700 of the donors excluded some 15 rarely observed V segments, including chromosome 9 orphons, because counts were too low. In a later genetic analysis, a missense DCLRE1C variant was associated with V-gene and J-gene trimming of TCR beta chains, and the association was replicated in an independent cohort. A group of highly shared sequence variants was considered likely to be a technical artifact of the sequencing pipeline.

The cohort was made up of around 720 healthy bone marrow donors. Cohort members were all nominally healthy when sampled, although unrecorded immune exposures were likely present. The donor tested CMV seropositive, placing the donor among the 250 to 350 seropositive members of the cohort. Every donor gave a peripheral blood sample, and the peripheral blood mononuclear cells from that sample were used for TCR beta sequencing. Genomic DNA was extracted from the blood cell samples with the Qiagen DNeasy Blood Extraction Kit. Concerning this clone itself: The antigen it binds to is not known. One base away there is no much larger clone; base qualities are not given.

Clipping removes 0 bases from V and 3 bases from J, with 11 as the unmatched junction base count. From the germline V gene, CDR1 is KGHSH and CDR2 is LQKENI. The cysteine opens and the phenylalanine closes a CDR3 of 17 amino acids. The read is trimmed to its CDR3 DNA, 51 bases read in frame from base 1. The method was the immunoSEQ multiplex PCR assay. For the multiplex PCR, a mixture combining 60 forward primers for TCR Vbeta segments and 13 reverse primers for TCR Jbeta segments was used. A multiplex PCR assay on genomic DNA amplified the CDR3 region of rearranged TCR beta genes. The amplified TCR beta libraries were sequenced on the Illumina HiSeq System as 87-base-pair reads. The authors processed their data as follows. Across the roughly 600 repertoires, a later analysis counted roughly 77 million unique TCR beta chains, approximately 10 million of which were shared by at least two donors. A nearest-neighbor algorithm error-corrected the raw reads and collapsed the reads into unique sequences, merging closely related sequences to remove PCR and sequencing errors. V, D and J gene segments were assigned by aligning CDR3 sequences to IMGT reference sequences. For a sequence to be retained, a match of at least six nucleotides was required to both a V gene segment and a J gene segment. Rearrangements were called productive when the CDR3 lacked stop codons and stayed in frame with V and J; all others were non-productive. CDR3 was defined by IMGT convention, running from the second conserved V-encoded cysteine to the conserved J-encoded phenylalanine. The earlier analysis of about 570 of the donors excluded any sequence lacking an unambiguous match to a single V gene segment. In an earlier analysis of 587 of the donors, V segments were called functional above 56.7% productive rearrangements and were called segregating when the between-donor standard deviation exceeded 5%. A statistical classification framework was built for diagnosing cytomegalovirus status from the catalog of TCR beta chain sequences. In a later analysis, TCR nucleotide sequences were compared against IMGT/GENE-DB human TR gene sequences so that V and J genes could be assigned. A later analysis assigned CDR3 sequences and most-parsimonious VDJ recombination scenarios with the TCRdist pipeline. In a later analysis, each TCR beta chain was defined by its CDR3 amino acid sequence together with its V-gene family, and reads lacking a unique V-gene family were excluded. In a later analysis, 450 to 600 highly shared, low-generation-probability nucleotide sequences were removed to address suspected cross-contamination and a sequencing artifact. A later analysis calculated a clonal expansion index for each public chain from normalized within-repertoire ranks of inferred template counts. In a later analysis, generation probabilities were computed with a VDJ recombination model fitted to out-of-frame rearrangements, and the resulting probabilities were checked against IGoR. A later analysis scored TCR-TCR, TCR-HLA and TCR-CMV co-occurrence with hypergeometric tests, applying a repertoire-size bias correction to TCR pairs. A later analysis estimated false discovery rates by permuting HLA or CMV assignments 20 times. In a later analysis, co-occurring TCRs were grouped with DBSCAN, and TCRdist sequence similarity was added when clustering was performed within HLA-allele-positive subsets. Co-occurrence clustering excluded repertoires with fewer than 30,000 or more than 120,000 public chains, plus five with anomalous nucleotide sharing. TCRdb limited this immuneACCESS table to in-frame rearrangements with V and J called. A share of clones is missing; checked studies link under half to unresolved V genes, and the rest is unexplained. The V and J calls and clone size are taken from that table; D and trimming were inferred from the DNA. A total of about 160,000 clones appear in this sample, 70% to 80% of them only once. The ten largest clones add up to under 8% of the sample.

Recombination linked TRBV18 to TRBJ2-7; 7 central nucleotides agree with TRBD2. Sequencing input: PBMCs. The source of this sequence is a man in his fifties in good health and CMV-seropositive. The CDR3 amino acid sequence is: CASSPPNSGTTFYEQYF. DNA sequence: TGTGCCAGCTCACCACCGAACTCCGGGACTACCTTCTACGAGCAGTACTTC.